Sequencing of this TCR beta chain was carried out in a study of a mutant IDH1 vaccine in newly diagnosed glioma. Whole-study context: Beginning 4-6 weeks after radiotherapy alone, or with temozolomide cycles, vaccination took place.

As for time point: week 35, safety follow-up. Every vaccination contained 300 ug of the mutant IDH1 20-mer peptide and was paired with topical imiquimod. Each of the donors came in with new WHO grade 3 or 4 astrocytomas that were IDH1-mutant and ATRX-lost. Whole-study results and caveats: Pseudoprogression seemed unrelated to changes in top peripheral T cell clonotypes.

Profiling relied on immunoSEQ multiplex PCR, and the TCRdb table lists in-frame clones only, not all of them. The sample lists tens of thousands of clones; about 88% were seen once. A note on this clone: Its antigen remains unidentified.

Losses at the gene ends were 5 bases for V and 6 bases for J; bases not matched to a gene: 17. Germline V gene data show CDR1 as SEHNR and CDR2 as FQNEAQ (reference sequence). The CDR3 is made up of 17 amino acids. This chain joins TRBV7-9 and TRBJ2-3; 7 positions match TRBD1. Source: PBMCs, taken from a glioma patient whose treatment included an IDH1 peptide vaccine. The receptor comes from a man aged 25-40 years with glioma. CDR3 sequence (DNA): TGTGCCAGCAGCGGTCCCAACAGGGACAGTCCTCTGGATACGCAGTATTTT. Amino acids: CASSGPNRDSPLDTQYF.